The 21 T cell receptor beta chains below were found in one sample sequenced in a study of CD8 T cells in Susac syndrome. Random hexamers were used to reverse transcribe the RNA input (roughly 0.5 to 1 ug). TCRdb fed the immunoSEQ multiplex PCR reads into MiXCR, producing one record per CDR3 protein. There are under 200,000 distinct CDR3 sequences in the sample; 95% to 97% occur only once, and about 0.12% lies in the top ten. Material for sequencing was CD4+ T cells from PBMCs. Every receptor here comes from a human donor with Susac syndrome.

V gene TRBV28 combines with J gene TRBJ2-7; 9 nucleotides match TRBD1. This CDR3 contains 14 residues. CDR1 is MDHEN and CDR2 is SYDVKM in the germline V gene. With V trimmed by 4 bases and J by 3 bases, 4 bases remained unmatched. The CDR3 reads CASSSTGGDYEQYF. The CDR3 nucleotides read TGTGCCAGCAGTTCCACAGGGGGCGACTACGAGCAGTACTTC.

The chain is built from TRBV7-9 and TRBJ2-4; 8 nucleotides align to TRBD1. Germline V CDR1 and CDR2: SEHNR, FQNEAQ (reference sequence). The CDR3 is 16 residues long. Trimming took 5 bases from V and 0 from J; bases not matched to a gene: 6. The CDR3 bases are TGTGCCAGCAGCGCCGGACAGGGCTTAGCCAAAAACATTCAGTACTTC. It codes for CASSAGQGLAKNIQYF. The variable domain in full, with the rest retrieved from reference TRBV7-9 and TRBJ2-4, is DTGVSQNPRHKITKRGQNVTFRCDPISEHNRLYWYRQTLGQGPEFLTYFQNEAQLEKSRLLSDRFSAERPKGSFSTLEIQRTEQGDSAMYLCASSAGQGLAKNIQYFGAGTRLSVL.

The chain is built from TRBV28 and TRBJ2-7; D may be TRBD1 (6 bases). The CDR3 sequence is 15 residues long. Germline CDR1 reads MDHEN; CDR2 reads SYDVKM. The V and J ends lost 5 bases and 6 bases respectively, with 20 bases between them. The CDR3 sequence: CASSPFNTGLGEQYF. In DNA form, the CDR3 reads TGTGCCAGCAGTCCATTCAATACAGGGCTTGGCGAGCAGTACTTC.

Only one count was recorded for this clonotype. Germline is not matched at one junction end, which may reflect a read error. The chain joins TRBV7-9 to TRBJ1-2; tentatively, D is TRBD1 (5 bases). Germline CDR1 SEHNR, CDR2 FQNEAQ (reference sequence). This CDR3 contains 12 residues. The CDR3 nucleotides read TGTGCCAGCAGCCACGACAGCCGGGAGGCACTCTTC. Amino acids: CASSHDSREALF.

This chain's CDR3 is CASRDGVHGELFF. In DNA, the CDR3 is TGTGCCAGCAGGGATGGAGTCCACGGGGAGCTGTTTTTT. The J gene is TRBJ2-2, the V gene TRBV9; no definite D call. Germline CDR1 is SGDLS and CDR2 is YYNGEE. This CDR3 is built from 13 residues. V lost 5 bases and J 7 bases, leaving 12 bases between the germline ends.

The chain joins TRBV19 to TRBJ2-3; 7 bases agree with TRBD2. This CDR3 is 12 amino acids long. V was clipped by 6 bases and J by 5 bases; unmatched bases: 2. The V gene's germline CDR1 is LNHDA and CDR2 SQIVND (reference sequence). This chain's CDR3 is CASRLAGDTQYF. The CDR3 DNA reads as TGTGCCAGTAGATTAGCGGGAGATACGCAGTATTTT.

The table lists this clonotype with a count of one. The chain joins TRBV4-2 to TRBJ2-2, with D hard to call. Trimming stripped 2 bases from V and 1 base from J, with 2 bases between. Germline values: CDR1 LGHNA, CDR2 YNFKEQ. The CDR3 totals 13 residues. CDR3 region: CASSQMNTGELFF. CDR3 sequence (DNA): TGTGCCAGCAGCCAAATGAACACCGGGGAGCTGTTTTTT.

CDR3 loop: CAQVGSGYTF. The CDR3 bases are TGTGCTCAGGTGGGGTCTGGCTACACCTTC. J is TRBJ1-2 and V is TRBV30; D uncertain. CDR3 length equals 10 residues. CDR1 and CDR2 (germline): GTSNPN, SVGIG (reference sequence).

The CDR3 nucleotides are TGTGCCAGCAGCGCAGACACGAGGAGTGTAGCTTTCTTT. Translating gives CASSADTRSVAFF. V gene TRBV9 combines with J gene TRBJ1-1, with D hard to call. V shed 3 bases and J shed 10 bases, with 16 bases lying between them. Germline CDR1 reads SGDLS; CDR2 reads YYNGEE. This CDR3 is 13 amino acids long.

The CDR3: CASTKTNNQPQHF. CDR3 in DNA: TGTGCCAGCACGAAGACAAACAATCAGCCCCAGCATTTT. V is TRBV28 and J is TRBJ1-5; D ambiguous. This CDR3 comprises 13 residues. Germline CDR1 and CDR2: MDHEN and SYDVKM. V lost 7 bases and J 3 bases, leaving 10 bases between the germline ends.

This chain joins TRBV19 and TRBJ1-5; D gene ambiguous. The length of the CDR3 is 16 residues. V gave up 9 bases and J gave up 1 base, with 19 bases separating them. Per germline, CDR1 LNHDA and CDR2 SQIVND (reference sequence). In nucleotides, the CDR3 is TGTGCCAGCGGCACATCGTATGAATTCAGCAATCAGCCCCAGCATTTT. Its protein product is CASGTSYEFSNQPQHF.

This chain links TRBV5-6 with TRBJ2-1; maybe TRBD2 (5 bases). Between the trimmed V and J ends, which lost 3 bases and 6 bases, there was a span of 10 bases. The CDR3 consists of 13 residues. Germline V gives CDR1 SGHDT, CDR2 YYEEEE. This CDR3 is CASSSQLVNEQFF. Here the CDR3 DNA reads TGTGCCAGCAGCTCCCAACTAGTCAATGAGCAGTTCTTC.

This sequence joins TRBV20-1 and TRBJ2-3, with 7 bases identical to TRBD2. CDR3 size: 16 residues. Germline V gene lookup returns CDR1 DFQATT and CDR2 SNEGSKA (reference sequence). Unmatched junction bases numbered 17, after V lost 6 bases and J lost 5 bases. In DNA form, the CDR3 reads TGCAGTGCAAGGCCGACGACTAGCAATTGGAGAGATACGCAGTATTTT. Protein product: CSARPTTSNWRDTQYF.

V and J are TRBV19 and TRBJ2-5; D gene ambiguous. Trimming removed 5 bases at V and 0 bases at J, with 10 bases between. Germline V gene data show CDR1 as LNHDA and CDR2 as SQIVND (reference sequence). The CDR3 covers 14 residues. DNA of the CDR3: TGTGCCAGTAGTCGAATTTCGGACCAAGAGACCCAGTACTTC. This translates into CASSRISDQETQYF.

Note on this clonotype: Germline is not matched at one junction end, which may reflect a read error. This sequence joins TRBV12-3 or TRBV12-4 and TRBJ1-5, with 12 bases fitting TRBD1. The CDR3 is 14 residues long. The CDR3 DNA is TGTGCCAGCAGTGGGACAGGGGGCAAACAGCCCCAGCATTTT. Translated, it gives CASSGTGGKQPQHF.

The chain couples TRBV29-1 to TRBJ2-3, with D unclear. The V gene's germline CDR1 is SQVTM and CDR2 ANQGSEA. Deletions cut 5 bases from V and 2 bases from J, with 11 bases between. The CDR3 has 13 amino acids. In DNA form, the CDR3 reads TGCAGCGTTTATAGCTTCAACACAGATACGCAGTATTTT. This codes for CSVYSFNTDTQYF.

The chain couples TRBV5-4 to TRBJ2-3; D is possibly TRBD1 or TRBD2 (5 bases each). Trimming took off 4 bases at V and 4 bases at J, with 10 bases between the two ends. Germline CDR1 is SGHNT and CDR2 is YYREEE (reference sequence). This CDR3 has 13 residues. For the CDR3, the DNA is TGTGCCAGCAGCGGGACCCACGCAGATACGCAGTATTTT. Its translation: CASSGTHADTQYF.

For the CDR3, the DNA is TGCAGTGCTAGAGGCAGGAGTGTCGGAGTATTCATGAACACTGAAGCTTTCTTT. It codes for CSARGRSVGVFMNTEAFF. This chain joins TRBV20-1 and TRBJ1-1; no definite D call. Germline-derived CDR1 and CDR2 are DFQATT and SNEGSKA (reference sequence). This CDR3 contains 18 residues. V was cut by 1 base and J by 0 bases, with 21 bases left in between.

The gene calls are TRBV7-9 and TRBJ1-5; unclear D gene. Per germline, CDR1 SEHNR and CDR2 FQNEAQ (reference sequence). Trimming took off 0 bases at V and 7 bases at J, with 10 bases between the two ends. The CDR3 has 14 residues. CDR3 bases: TGTGCCAGCAGCTTAGCAGGGTTCGGCCAGCCCCAGCATTTT. The encoded protein is CASSLAGFGQPQHF.

CDR3 DNA: TGCAGTGCCCTAGAGTCGGGGGCATCACCCCTCCACTTT. Translating it yields CSALESGASPLHF. The rearrangement joins TRBV20-1 to TRBJ1-6, with D perhaps TRBD1 (6 bases). The CDR3 spans 13 residues. Trimming took off 6 bases at V and 10 bases at J, with 16 bases between the two ends. Germline CDR1 reads DFQATT; CDR2 reads SNEGSKA (reference sequence).

This chain uses TRBV4-1 with TRBJ1-6; D gene ambiguous. CDR1 MGHRA and CDR2 YSYEKL come from the germline V gene. Trimming cost V 2 bases and J 9 bases, with 17 bases left between them. CDR3 length: 16 amino acids. Here the CDR3 reads CASSQPMGRLGSPLHF. The CDR3 nucleotides read TGCGCCAGCAGCCAACCCATGGGTCGACTGGGTTCACCCCTCCACTTT.